This T cell receptor beta chain was obtained from a study of blood T cell repertoires in COVID-19. Study information: The United States, Italy and Spain were the sources of the acute and convalescent COVID-19 samples.

Here immunoSEQ multiplex PCR was the method, and the copy in TCRdb shows in-frame clones only, minus some. The sample gives roughly 100,000 clones, about 90% of which show up once; 3.1% is in the top ten. The CDR3 covers 14 residues. From germline, CDR1 is LNHDA and CDR2 SQIVND (reference sequence). With 5 bases clipped from V and 4 bases from J, the junction kept 4 bases outside the gene matches. The specimen sequenced was peripheral blood. The origin of this receptor is a man in his fifties or sixties in a cohort sampled during active COVID-19. The rearrangement links TRBV19 to TRBJ2-7; 11 nucleotides agree with TRBD1. For the CDR3, the DNA is TGTGCCAGTAGTCGGACAGGGGGCAGGTACGAGCAGTACTTC. Translation gives CASSRTGGRYEQYF.